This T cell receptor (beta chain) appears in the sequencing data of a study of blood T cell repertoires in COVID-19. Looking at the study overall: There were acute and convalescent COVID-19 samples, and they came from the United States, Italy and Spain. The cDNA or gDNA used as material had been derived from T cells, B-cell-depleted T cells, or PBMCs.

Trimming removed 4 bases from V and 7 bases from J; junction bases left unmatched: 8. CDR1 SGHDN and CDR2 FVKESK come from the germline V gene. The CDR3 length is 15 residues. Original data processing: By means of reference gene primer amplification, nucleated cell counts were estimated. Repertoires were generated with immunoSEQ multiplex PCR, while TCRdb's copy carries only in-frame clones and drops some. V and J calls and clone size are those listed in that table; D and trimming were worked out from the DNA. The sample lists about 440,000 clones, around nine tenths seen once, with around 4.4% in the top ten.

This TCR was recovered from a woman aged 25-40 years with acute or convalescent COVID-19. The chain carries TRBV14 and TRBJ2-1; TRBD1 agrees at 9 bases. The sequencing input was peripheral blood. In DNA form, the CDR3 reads TGTGCCAGCAGCCTCCGACAGGGGGTTGGGAATGAGCAGTTCTTC. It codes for CASSLRQGVGNEQFF.